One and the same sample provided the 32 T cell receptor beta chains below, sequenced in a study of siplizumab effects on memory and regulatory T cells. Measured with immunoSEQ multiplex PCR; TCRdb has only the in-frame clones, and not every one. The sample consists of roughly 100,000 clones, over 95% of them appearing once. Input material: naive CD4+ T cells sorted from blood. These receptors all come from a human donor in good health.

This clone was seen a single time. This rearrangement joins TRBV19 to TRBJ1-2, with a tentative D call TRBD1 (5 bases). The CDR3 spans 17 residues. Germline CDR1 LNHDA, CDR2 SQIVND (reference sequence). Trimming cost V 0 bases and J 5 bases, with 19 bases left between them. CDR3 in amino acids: CASSIDLSGAQGYGYTF. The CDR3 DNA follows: TGTGCCAGTAGTATAGATCTTTCGGGAGCGCAGGGTTATGGCTACACCTTC.

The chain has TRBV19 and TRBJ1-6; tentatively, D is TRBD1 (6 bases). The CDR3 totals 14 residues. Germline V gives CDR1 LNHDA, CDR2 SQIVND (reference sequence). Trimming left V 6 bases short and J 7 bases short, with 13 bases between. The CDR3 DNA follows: TGTGCCAGTAGGATCCCGGACAGCAATTCACCCCTCCACTTT. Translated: CASRIPDSNSPLHF.

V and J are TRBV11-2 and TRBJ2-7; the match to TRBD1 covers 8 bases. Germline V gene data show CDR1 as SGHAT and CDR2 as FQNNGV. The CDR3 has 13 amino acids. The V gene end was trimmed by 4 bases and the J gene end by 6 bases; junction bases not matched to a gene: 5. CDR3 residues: CASSSQGAGEQYF. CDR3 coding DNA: TGTGCCAGCAGCTCCCAGGGGGCGGGCGAGCAGTACTTC.

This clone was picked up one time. The chain's CDR3 is CASSPGYTTGELFF. The CDR3, as DNA: TGTGCCAGCAGCCCCGGGTACACCACCGGGGAGCTGTTTTTT. The chain has TRBV11-2 and TRBJ2-2; no reliable D call. V was clipped by 5 bases and J by 4 bases, with 11 bases between them. CDR1 SGHAT and CDR2 FQNNGV come from the germline V gene. This CDR3 is 14 amino acids long.

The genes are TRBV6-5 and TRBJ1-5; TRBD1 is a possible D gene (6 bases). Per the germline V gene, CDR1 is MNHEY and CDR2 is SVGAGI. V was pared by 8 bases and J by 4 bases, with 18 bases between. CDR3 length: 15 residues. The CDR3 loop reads CASAKGGSVNQPQHF. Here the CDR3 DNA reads TGTGCCAGCGCCAAGGGGGGGAGTGTTAATCAGCCCCAGCATTTT.

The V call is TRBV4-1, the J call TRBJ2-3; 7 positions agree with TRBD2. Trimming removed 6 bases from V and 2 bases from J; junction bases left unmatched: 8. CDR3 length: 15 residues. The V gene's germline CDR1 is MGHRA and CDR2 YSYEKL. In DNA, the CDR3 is TGCGCCAGCAGGGGCCCAGCGGGGCCCACAGATACGCAGTATTTT. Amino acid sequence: CASRGPAGPTDTQYF.

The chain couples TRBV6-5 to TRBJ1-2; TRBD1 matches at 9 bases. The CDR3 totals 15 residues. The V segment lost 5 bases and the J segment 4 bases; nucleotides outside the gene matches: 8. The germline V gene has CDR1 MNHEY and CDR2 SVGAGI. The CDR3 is CASSPRSGQGYGYTF. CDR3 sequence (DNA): TGTGCCAGCAGTCCTCGATCGGGACAGGGCTATGGCTACACCTTC.

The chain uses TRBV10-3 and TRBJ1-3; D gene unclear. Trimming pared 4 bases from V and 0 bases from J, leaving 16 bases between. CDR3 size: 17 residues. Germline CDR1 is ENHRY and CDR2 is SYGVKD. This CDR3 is CAISVRPHIPSGNTIYF. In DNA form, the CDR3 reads TGTGCCATCAGTGTGCGACCTCACATACCCTCTGGAAACACCATATATTTT.

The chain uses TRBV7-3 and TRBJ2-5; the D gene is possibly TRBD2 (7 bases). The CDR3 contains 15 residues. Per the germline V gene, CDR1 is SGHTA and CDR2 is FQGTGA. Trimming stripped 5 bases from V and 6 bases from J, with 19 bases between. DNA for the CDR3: TGTGCCAGCAGCCCTACTGCGGGGGCGGTAAAGACCCAGTACTTC. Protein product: CASSPTAGAVKTQYF.

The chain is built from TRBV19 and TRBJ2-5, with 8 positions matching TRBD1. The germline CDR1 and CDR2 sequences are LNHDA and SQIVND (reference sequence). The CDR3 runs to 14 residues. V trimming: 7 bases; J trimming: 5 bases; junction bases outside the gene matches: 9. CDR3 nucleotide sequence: TGTGCCAGTACCCGGACAGGGTGGGAGGAGACCCAGTACTTC. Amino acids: CASTRTGWEETQYF.

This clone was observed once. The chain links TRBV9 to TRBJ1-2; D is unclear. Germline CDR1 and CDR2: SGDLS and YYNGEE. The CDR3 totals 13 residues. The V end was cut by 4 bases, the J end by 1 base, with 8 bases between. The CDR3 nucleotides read TGTGCCAGCAGCCCGACCGTTAACTATGGCTACACCTTC. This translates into CASSPTVNYGYTF. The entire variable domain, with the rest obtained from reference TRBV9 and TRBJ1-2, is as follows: DSGVTQTPKHLITATGQRVTLRCSPRSGDLSVYWYQQSLDQGLQFLIQYYNGEERAKGNILERFSAQQFPDLHSELNLSSLELGDSALYFCASSPTVNYGYTFGSGTRLTVV.

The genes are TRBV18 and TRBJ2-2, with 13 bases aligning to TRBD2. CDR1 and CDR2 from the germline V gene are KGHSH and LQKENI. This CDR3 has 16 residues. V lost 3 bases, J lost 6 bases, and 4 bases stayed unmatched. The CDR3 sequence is CASSPGLAGPPGELFF. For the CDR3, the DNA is TGTGCCAGCTCACCGGGACTAGCGGGGCCCCCCGGGGAGCTGTTTTTT.

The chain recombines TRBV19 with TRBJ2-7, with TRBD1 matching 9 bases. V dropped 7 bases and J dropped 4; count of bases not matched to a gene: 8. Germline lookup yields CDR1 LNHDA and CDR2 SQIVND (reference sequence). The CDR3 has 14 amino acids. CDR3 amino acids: CASNTGTGSYEQYF. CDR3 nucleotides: TGTGCCAGTAACACCGGGACAGGGTCTTACGAGCAGTACTTC. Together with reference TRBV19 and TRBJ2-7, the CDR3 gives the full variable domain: DGGITQSPKYLFRKEGQNVTLSCEQNLNHDAMYWYRQDPGQGLRLIYYSQIVNDFQKGDIAEGYSVSREKKESFPLTVTSAQKNPTAFYLCASNTGTGSYEQYFGPGTRLTVT.

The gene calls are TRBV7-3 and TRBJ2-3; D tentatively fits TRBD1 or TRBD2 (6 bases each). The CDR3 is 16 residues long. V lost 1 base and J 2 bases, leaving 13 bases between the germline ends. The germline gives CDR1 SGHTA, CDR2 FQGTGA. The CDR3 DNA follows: TGTGCCAGCAGCTTAAACCCGGGGGCGACCACAGATACGCAGTATTTT. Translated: CASSLNPGATTDTQYF.

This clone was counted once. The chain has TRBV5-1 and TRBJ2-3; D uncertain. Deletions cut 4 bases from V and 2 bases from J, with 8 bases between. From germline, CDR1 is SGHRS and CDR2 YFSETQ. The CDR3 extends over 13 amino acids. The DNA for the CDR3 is TGCGCCAGCAGCGATACCTTCACAGATACGCAGTATTTT. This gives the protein CASSDTFTDTQYF.

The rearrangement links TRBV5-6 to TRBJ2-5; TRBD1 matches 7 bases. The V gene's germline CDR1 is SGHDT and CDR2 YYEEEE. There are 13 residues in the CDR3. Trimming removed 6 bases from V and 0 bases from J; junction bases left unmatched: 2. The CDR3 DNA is TGTGCCAGCACCAGGGGGAACCAAGAGACCCAGTACTTC. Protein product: CASTRGNQETQYF. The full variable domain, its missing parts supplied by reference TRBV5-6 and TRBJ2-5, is DAGVTQSPTHLIKTRGQQVTLRCSPKSGHDTVSWYQQALGQGPQFIFQYYEEEERQRGNFPDRFSGHQFPNYSSELNVNALLLGDSALYLCASTRGNQETQYFGPGTRLLVL.

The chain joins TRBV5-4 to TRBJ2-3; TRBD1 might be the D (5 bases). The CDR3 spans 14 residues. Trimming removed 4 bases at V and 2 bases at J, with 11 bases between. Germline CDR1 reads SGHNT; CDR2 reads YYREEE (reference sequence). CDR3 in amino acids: CASSTGPFTDTQYF. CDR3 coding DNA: TGTGCCAGCAGCACAGGACCATTCACAGATACGCAGTATTTT.

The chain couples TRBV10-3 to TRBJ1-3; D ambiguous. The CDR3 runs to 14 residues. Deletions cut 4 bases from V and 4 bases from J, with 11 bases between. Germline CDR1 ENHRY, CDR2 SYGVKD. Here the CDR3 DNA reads TGTGCCATCAGTGGTACGCAACAGGGAAACACCATATATTTT. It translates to CAISGTQQGNTIYF.

CDR3 region: CASSLGLAGHYNEQFF. The CDR3 coding sequence is TGTGCCAGCAGCTTGGGACTAGCGGGGCACTACAATGAGCAGTTCTTC. The chain uses TRBV5-8 and TRBJ2-1, with TRBD2 matching 11 bases. The germline V gene has CDR1 SGHTS and CDR2 YDEGEE. CDR3 length equals 16 residues. The V and J ends lost 0 bases and 3 bases, in that order; junction bases with no gene match: 2.

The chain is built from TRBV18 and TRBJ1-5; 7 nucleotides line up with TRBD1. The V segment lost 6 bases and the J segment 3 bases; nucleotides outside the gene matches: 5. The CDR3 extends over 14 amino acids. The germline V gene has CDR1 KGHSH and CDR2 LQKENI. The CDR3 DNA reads TGTGCCAGCTCGGGACAGAGAGACAATCAGCCCCAGCATTTT. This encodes CASSGQRDNQPQHF.

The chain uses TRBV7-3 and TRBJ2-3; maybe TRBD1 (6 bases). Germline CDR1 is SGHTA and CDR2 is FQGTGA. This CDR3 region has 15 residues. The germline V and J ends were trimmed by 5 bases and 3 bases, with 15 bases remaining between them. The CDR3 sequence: CASSPQTGRTDTQYF. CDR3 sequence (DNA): TGTGCCAGCAGCCCCCAGACAGGTCGGACAGATACGCAGTATTTT.

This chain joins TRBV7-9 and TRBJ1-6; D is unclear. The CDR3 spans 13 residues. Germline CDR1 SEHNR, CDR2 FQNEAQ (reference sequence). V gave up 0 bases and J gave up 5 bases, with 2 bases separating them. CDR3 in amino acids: CASSLAHNSPLHF. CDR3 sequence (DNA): TGTGCCAGCAGCTTAGCCCATAATTCACCCCTCCACTTT.

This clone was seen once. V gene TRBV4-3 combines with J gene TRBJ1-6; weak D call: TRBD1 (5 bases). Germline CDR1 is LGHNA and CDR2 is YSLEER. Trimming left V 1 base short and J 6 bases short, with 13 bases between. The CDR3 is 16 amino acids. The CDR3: CASSQVARDGNSPLHF. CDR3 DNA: TGCGCCAGCAGCCAAGTTGCCCGGGACGGTAATTCACCCCTCCACTTT.

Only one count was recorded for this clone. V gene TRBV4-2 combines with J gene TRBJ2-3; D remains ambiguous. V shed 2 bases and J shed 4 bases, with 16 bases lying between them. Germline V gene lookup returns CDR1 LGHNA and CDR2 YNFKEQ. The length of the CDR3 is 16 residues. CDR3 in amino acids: CASSQNLPPSSDTQYF. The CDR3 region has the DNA TGTGCCAGCAGCCAAAATCTACCCCCCAGCTCAGATACGCAGTATTTT.

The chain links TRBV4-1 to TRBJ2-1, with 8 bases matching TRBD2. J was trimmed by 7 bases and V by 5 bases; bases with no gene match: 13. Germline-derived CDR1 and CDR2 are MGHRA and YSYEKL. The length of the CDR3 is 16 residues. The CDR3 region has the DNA TGCGCCAGCAGCAAATCCGGGACTAGTGATTGGAATGAGCAGTTCTTC. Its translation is CASSKSGTSDWNEQFF.

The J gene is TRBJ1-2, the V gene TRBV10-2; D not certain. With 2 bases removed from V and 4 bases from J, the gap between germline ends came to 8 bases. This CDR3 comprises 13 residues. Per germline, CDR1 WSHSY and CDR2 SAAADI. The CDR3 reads CASSEGIGYGYTF. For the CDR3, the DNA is TGCGCCAGCAGTGAGGGAATTGGCTATGGCTACACCTTC.

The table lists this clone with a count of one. CDR3 sequence (DNA): TGTGCCAGCAGGTTCCCGGGACAGACATCCCACGAGCAGTACTTC. Its translation: CASRFPGQTSHEQYF. The rearrangement joins TRBV11-2 to TRBJ2-7, with 7 bases identical to TRBD1. The V gene end was trimmed by 6 bases and the J gene end by 5 bases; junction bases not matched to a gene: 13. This CDR3 has 15 amino acids. Per germline, CDR1 SGHAT and CDR2 FQNNGV.

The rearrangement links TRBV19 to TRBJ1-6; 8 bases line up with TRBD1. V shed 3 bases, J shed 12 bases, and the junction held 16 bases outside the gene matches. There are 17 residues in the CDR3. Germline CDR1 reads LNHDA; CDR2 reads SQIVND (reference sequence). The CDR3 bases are TGTGCCAGTAGTATCCTTGGGGGGACAGGCCCAGGGAGACCCCTCCACTTT. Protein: CASSILGGTGPGRPLHF. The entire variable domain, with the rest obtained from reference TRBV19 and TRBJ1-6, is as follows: DGGITQSPKYLFRKEGQNVTLSCEQNLNHDAMYWYRQDPGQGLRLIYYSQIVNDFQKGDIAEGYSVSREKKESFPLTVTSAQKNPTAFYLCASSILGGTGPGRPLHFGNGTRLTVT.

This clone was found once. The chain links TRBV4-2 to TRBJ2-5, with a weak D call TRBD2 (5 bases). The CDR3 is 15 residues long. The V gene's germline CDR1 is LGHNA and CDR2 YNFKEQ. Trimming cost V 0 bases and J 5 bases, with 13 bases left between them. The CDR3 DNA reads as TGTGCCAGCAGCCAAGATGGTGGGAGTCCGGAGACCCAGTACTTC. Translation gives CASSQDGGSPETQYF.

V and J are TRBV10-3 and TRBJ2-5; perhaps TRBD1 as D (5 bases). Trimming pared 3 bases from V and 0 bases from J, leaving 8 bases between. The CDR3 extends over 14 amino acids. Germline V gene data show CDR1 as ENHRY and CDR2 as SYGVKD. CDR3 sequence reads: CAISDLTDQETQYF. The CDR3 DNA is TGTGCCATCAGTGACCTGACAGACCAAGAGACCCAGTACTTC.

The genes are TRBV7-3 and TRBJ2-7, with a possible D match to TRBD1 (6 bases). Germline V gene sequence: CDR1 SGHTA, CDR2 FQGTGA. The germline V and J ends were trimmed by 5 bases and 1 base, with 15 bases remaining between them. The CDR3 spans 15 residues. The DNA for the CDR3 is TGTGCCAGCAGCCTAAAATCAGGGGAATCCTACGAGCAGTACTTC. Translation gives CASSLKSGESYEQYF. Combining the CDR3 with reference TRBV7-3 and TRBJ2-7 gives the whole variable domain GAGVSQTPSNKVTEKGKYVELRCDPISGHTALYWYRQSLGQGPEFLIYFQGTGAADDSGLPNDRFFAVRPEGSVSTLKIQRTERGDSAVYLCASSLKSGESYEQYFGPGTRLTVT.

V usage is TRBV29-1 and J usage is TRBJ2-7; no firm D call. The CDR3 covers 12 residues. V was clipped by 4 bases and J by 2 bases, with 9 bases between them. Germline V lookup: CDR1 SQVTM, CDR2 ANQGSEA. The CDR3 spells CSVGDKTYEQYF. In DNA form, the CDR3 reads TGCAGCGTTGGAGACAAAACCTACGAGCAGTACTTC.